This entry features one T cell receptor (beta chain) sequence. What it binds is not known. The sample's time point: neoterminal ileum biopsy at postoperative endoscopy, about 6 months after surgery. Eligibility required adulthood, ileal or ileocolonic Crohn's disease and indicated ileocolonic resection. These data originate in a study of T cell repertoires in ileal Crohn's disease. Findings of the study overall: High-frequency clones were more common in sorted CD8 than CD4 cells.

The CDR3 sequence is 15 residues long. Germline V CDR1 and CDR2: SGHVS, FNYEAQ. Trimming took 1 base from V and 2 from J, leaving 10 bases between them. TCRB immunosequencing input was five hundred nanograms of biopsy DNA per sample. Profiling relied on immunoSEQ multiplex PCR, and the TCRdb table lists in-frame clones only, not all of them. The sample includes about 3,100 clones, 80% to 90% of them seen just once. What was sequenced was ileal tissue. The chain is built from TRBV7-6 and TRBJ2-3; D is perhaps TRBD1 or TRBD2 (5 bases each). The origin of this receptor is an adult with Crohn's disease. The CDR3, as DNA: TGTGCCAGCAGCTTAGGGGGGTTTTCCACAGATACGCAGTATTTT. Translating gives CASSLGGFSTDTQYF.